A single sample is the source of the 13 T cell receptor beta chains below, sequenced in a study of T cells in narcolepsy. TCRdb's table, derived via immunoSEQ multiplex PCR, lists solely in-frame clones and lacks some. The sample includes about 30,000 clones, around four fifths seen only once; the top ten take 0.75% to 1%. The specimen was CD45RA- memory CD4+ T cells from PBMCs. The receptors originated from a human donor with narcolepsy.

This clone qualifies as medium-sized. Other nucleotide sequences in the sample specify the same CDR3. The rearrangement links TRBV19 to TRBJ2-7; a possible D gene is TRBD2 (7 bases). This CDR3 contains 13 residues. The V gene lost 5 bases and the J gene lost 4 bases, with 12 bases spanning the gap. Germline V gene sequence: CDR1 LNHDA, CDR2 SQIVND (reference sequence). The CDR3 bases are TGTGCCAGTAGTCCGGGGGGCGGGTACGAGCAGTACTTC. This gives the protein CASSPGGGYEQYF. Drawing the rest from reference TRBV19 and TRBJ2-7, the complete variable domain is DGGITQSPKYLFRKEGQNVTLSCEQNLNHDAMYWYRQDPGQGLRLIYYSQIVNDFQKGDIAEGYSVSREKKESFPLTVTSAQKNPTAFYLCASSPGGGYEQYFGPGTRLTVT.

This clone was detected a few times. This sequence joins TRBV28 and TRBJ2-5; 12 bases are a match to TRBD1. The CDR3 loop spans 15 amino acids. V was clipped by 5 bases and J by 5 bases; unmatched bases: 6. Germline V gene lookup returns CDR1 MDHEN and CDR2 SYDVKM. The CDR3 loop is CASSPPGTGGETQYF. CDR3 DNA: TGTGCCAGCAGTCCCCCAGGGACAGGGGGCGAGACCCAGTACTTC.

This clone has a single count. The chain links TRBV5-1 to TRBJ2-3; the D is unclear. The V end lost 5 bases, the J end lost 0 bases, and 10 bases lay between the germline ends. From germline, CDR1 is SGHRS and CDR2 YFSETQ. The CDR3 extends over 14 amino acids. CDR3 region: CASRKDGSTDTQYF. The CDR3 DNA is TGCGCCAGCAGAAAAGACGGGAGCACAGATACGCAGTATTTT.

The CDR3 is CATSRPQGFNYGYTF. CDR3 sequence (DNA): TGTGCCACCAGCAGGCCCCAGGGGTTCAACTATGGCTACACCTTC. V and J are TRBV15 and TRBJ1-2, with D perhaps matching TRBD1 (6 bases). Germline V gene lookup returns CDR1 LNHNV and CDR2 YYDKDF (reference sequence). The CDR3 has 15 residues. V was shortened by 3 bases and J by 2 bases, with 13 bases between the two germline ends.

The rearrangement uses TRBV2 and TRBJ1-2, with D uncertain. Germline V gene lookup returns CDR1 SNHLY and CDR2 FYNNEI. V lost 4 bases and J 7 bases, leaving 7 bases between the germline ends. The CDR3 is 11 residues long. CDR3 protein: CASSAVAGYTF. The CDR3 DNA reads TGTGCCAGCAGTGCTGTTGCTGGCTACACCTTC.

This clone appeared a few times. This chain uses TRBV11-3 with TRBJ1-1, with unresolved D. This CDR3 has 13 residues. CDR1 is SGHNT and CDR2 is YENEEA in the germline V gene. Trimming removed 0 bases at V and 6 bases at J, with 8 bases between. The CDR3 coding sequence is TGTGCCAGCAGCTTAGATCATACGGCTGAAGCTTTCTTT. Encoded protein: CASSLDHTAEAFF.

The gene calls are TRBV6-6 and TRBJ1-6, with 9 bases that match TRBD1. Germline CDR1 is MNHNY and CDR2 is SVGAGI (reference sequence). The CDR3 extends over 15 amino acids. V lost 5 bases, J lost 10 bases, and 9 bases stayed unmatched. The CDR3 is CASSPEQGAASPLHF. The CDR3, as DNA: TGTGCCAGCAGTCCCGAACAGGGGGCTGCGTCACCCCTCCACTTT.

CDR3 sequence reads: CASSIEGRTGGLETQYF. The DNA for the CDR3 is TGTGCCAGTAGTATTGAGGGAAGGACAGGGGGCTTGGAGACCCAGTACTTC. The chain is built from TRBV19 and TRBJ2-5; TRBD1 agrees at 11 bases. The junction had 11 bases not matched to a gene; V was cut back by 3 bases and J by 5 bases. Germline values: CDR1 LNHDA, CDR2 SQIVND (reference sequence). The CDR3 extends over 17 amino acids. Drawing the rest from reference TRBV19 and TRBJ2-5, the complete variable domain is DGGITQSPKYLFRKEGQNVTLSCEQNLNHDAMYWYRQDPGQGLRLIYYSQIVNDFQKGDIAEGYSVSREKKESFPLTVTSAQKNPTAFYLCASSIEGRTGGLETQYFGPGTRLLVL.

The chain is built from TRBV19 and TRBJ1-4; D unresolved. Looked up from germline, CDR1 is LNHDA and CDR2 is SQIVND (reference sequence). The CDR3 is made up of 13 amino acids. V dropped 3 bases and J dropped 7 bases, with 9 bases sitting between them. CDR3: CASSMVDGEKLFF. CDR3 sequence (DNA): TGTGCCAGTAGTATGGTAGACGGTGAAAAACTGTTTTTT.

The CDR3 DNA is TGCAGCGTAGGCGGGGGCTTTCAGCGAGATACGCAGTATTTT. Protein sequence: CSVGGGFQRDTQYF. The chain employs TRBV29-1 and TRBJ2-3; TRBD2 is a possible D gene (7 bases). The CDR3 loop spans 14 amino acids. The ends were cut back, 6 bases at V and 5 bases at J, with 18 bases in the middle. Germline assignment: CDR1 SQVTM and CDR2 ANQGSEA.

The rearrangement links TRBV5-6 to TRBJ1-2; D possibly corresponds to TRBD1 (6 bases). The CDR3 length is 15 residues. Germline V CDR1 and CDR2: SGHDT, YYEEEE. Trimming cost V 4 bases and J 4 bases, with 17 bases left between them. The DNA of the CDR3 is TGTGCCAGCAGCCCAATACAGGGAGGGGGCTATGGCTACACCTTC. Translated: CASSPIQGGGYGYTF.

In this sample, this clone turned up a few times. This chain uses TRBV2 with TRBJ2-7; 9 bases are a match to TRBD2. Germline V gene sequence: CDR1 SNHLY, CDR2 FYNNEI. V dropped 1 base and J dropped 4; count of bases not matched to a gene: 8. The CDR3 spans 16 residues. The CDR3 bases are TGTGCCAGCAGTGAAGGAGCTCTAGCGGGGCATTACGAGCAGTACTTC. This sequence encodes CASSEGALAGHYEQYF.

This chain links TRBV14 with TRBJ2-5, with TRBD2 matching over 7 bases. Germline CDR1 is SGHDN and CDR2 is FVKESK. V lost 5 bases to trimming and J lost 11 bases; unmatched junction nucleotides: 11. This CDR3 contains 13 residues. The CDR3 spells CASSAKWGSGQYF. For the CDR3, the DNA is TGTGCCAGCAGCGCGAAGTGGGGTAGCGGGCAGTACTTC. Filled out from reference TRBV14 and TRBJ2-5, the complete variable domain reads EAGVTQFPSHSVIEKGQTVTLRCDPISGHDNLYWYRRVMGKEIKFLLHFVKESKQDESGMPNNRFLAERTGGTYSTLKVQPAELEDSGVYFCASSAKWGSGQYFGPGTRLLVL.